This is a list of T cell receptor beta chains from one sample in a study of shared clonotypes between healthy human individuals. TCRdb's table, derived via immunoSEQ multiplex PCR, lists solely in-frame clones and lacks some. The data contain 2 million to 2.5 million clones, more than 90% of them singletons. Sequencing used naive CD4+ T cells sorted from blood. All receptors derive from a man aged 18 to 29 in good health. The CDR3 runs from the conserved cysteine through the conserved F or W. D genes are given only for firm matches. Rows may omit the clone size; those that give it use once, few, many or a size class.

j_call,v_call,clone_size,d_call,cdr3_aa,cdr3_nt
TRBJ1-4,TRBV5-6,-,TRBD1,CASSFRGLGEKLFF,TGTGCCAGCAGCTTCAGGGGGCTCGGTGAAAAACTGTTTTTT
TRBJ2-3,TRBV6-5,once,-,CASSYPGHVTDTQYF,TGTGCCAGCAGTTACCCTGGACATGTCACAGATACGCAGTATTTT
TRBJ1-2,TRBV5-4,few,-,CASSLAGGQGYTF,TGTGCCAGCAGCTTGGCTGGGGGCCAGGGCTACACCTTC
TRBJ2-1,TRBV28,-,-,CASRDTGFNEQFF,TGTGCCAGCAGGGACACAGGGTTCAATGAGCAGTTCTTC
TRBJ2-1,TRBV7-8,-,-,CASSSRVIYYNEQFF,TGTGCCAGCAGCTCCAGGGTAATATACTACAATGAGCAGTTCTTC
TRBJ2-5,TRBV9,-,-,CASSPYGLRRETQYF,TGTGCCAGCAGCCCATACGGACTACGCCGGGAGACCCAGTACTTC
TRBJ2-2,TRBV4-1,-,-,CASSQEEGSAGELFF,TGCGCCAGCAGCCAAGAGGAAGGGTCTGCCGGGGAGCTGTTTTTT
TRBJ1-6,TRBV30,-,-,CAWTPPDSYNSPLHF,TGTGCCTGGACCCCACCTGACTCCTATAATTCACCCCTCCACTTT
TRBJ2-7,TRBV10-1,-,-,CASSEDTVGAYEQYF,TGCGCCAGCAGTGAAGACACGGTGGGAGCCTACGAGCAGTACTTC
TRBJ2-1,TRBV10-1,-,TRBD2,CASSLAGPSNEQFF,TGCGCCAGCAGCTTAGCGGGTCCCAGCAATGAGCAGTTCTTC
TRBJ2-2,TRBV10-1,-,-,CASSESSGITGELFF,TGCGCCAGCAGTGAGTCGTCGGGGATCACCGGGGAGCTGTTTTTT
TRBJ2-5,TRBV7-2,-,-,CASSQPLRGQETQYF,TGTGCCAGCAGCCAGCCACTGAGGGGGCAAGAGACCCAGTACTTC
TRBJ1-5,TRBV15,-,TRBD1,CATSTRTGGQPQHF,TGTGCCACCAGCACCAGGACAGGGGGACAGCCCCAGCATTTT
TRBJ1-5,TRBV28,-,-,CASTVEELGGEPQHF,TGTGCCAGCACAGTCGAGGAACTCGGCGGGGAGCCCCAGCATTTT
TRBJ2-5,TRBV7-2,-,-,CASSPPSTRGGTQYF,TGTGCCAGCAGTCCCCCCTCAACGCGAGGCGGGACCCAGTACTTC
TRBJ1-1,TRBV5-1,-,TRBD1,CASSLAGTGAEAFF,TGCGCCAGCAGCTTGGCAGGGACAGGGGCTGAAGCTTTCTTT
TRBJ2-5,TRBV21-1,-,-,CANRPWEKETQYF,TGTGCCAACAGACCCTGGGAAAAAGAGACCCAGTACTTC
TRBJ2-1,TRBV6-6,-,TRBD2,CASRSAGKSSYNEQFF,TGTGCCAGCAGGTCAGCGGGGAAAAGCTCCTACAATGAGCAGTTCTTC
TRBJ2-7,TRBV27,-,TRBD1,CASSLFLSETGVYEQYF,TGTGCCAGCAGTTTATTTCTTTCCGAGACAGGGGTGTACGAGCAGTACTTC
TRBJ2-1,TRBV7-2,-,-,CASSRGDNEQFF,TGTGCCAGCAGTAGGGGGGACAATGAGCAGTTCTTC
TRBJ2-2,TRBV27,-,-,CASSLQRFTGELFF,TGTGCCAGCAGTTTACAACGGTTCACCGGGGAGCTGTTTTTT
TRBJ2-5,TRBV30,-,TRBD2,CAWSVSGRATGETQYF,TGTGCCTGGAGTGTTAGCGGGAGGGCCACGGGAGAGACCCAGTACTTC
TRBJ2-5,TRBV5-1,-,TRBD1,CASSLGTGNQETQYF,TGCGCCAGCAGTTTAGGGACAGGGAACCAAGAGACCCAGTACTTC
TRBJ2-7,TRBV19,once,-,CASSVQAGYEQYF,TGTGCCAGTAGTGTCCAAGCGGGCTACGAGCAGTACTTC
TRBJ1-6,TRBV18,-,-,CASSPFLVENSPLHF,TGTGCCAGCTCACCATTCCTAGTCGAGAATTCACCCCTCCACTTT
TRBJ2-5,TRBV5-4,-,TRBD2,CASSLVTSGTQETQYF,TGTGCCAGCAGCTTGGTGACTAGCGGGACTCAAGAGACCCAGTACTTC
TRBJ1-1,TRBV6-1,-,-,CASSGVVGNTEAFF,TGTGCCAGCAGTGGGGTTGTAGGGAACACTGAAGCTTTCTTT
TRBJ2-7,TRBV6-5,-,-,CASSYEGSGAYEQYF,TGTGCCAGCAGTTACGAAGGCAGTGGGGCCTACGAGCAGTACTTC
TRBJ1-6,TRBV7-2,-,-,CASSPGPRGNSPLHF,TGTGCCAGCAGCCCCGGTCCTCGAGGTAATTCACCCCTCCACTTT
TRBJ2-7,TRBV7-2,-,TRBD2,CASSLVASGIRIYEQYF,TGTGCCAGCAGCTTAGTGGCCAGCGGGATAAGAATCTACGAGCAGTACTTC
TRBJ2-3,TRBV7-2,-,-,CASSLVTGIETDTQYF,TGTGCCAGCAGCTTAGTAACAGGGATTGAGACAGATACGCAGTATTTT
TRBJ1-5,TRBV2,-,-,CASSGVPGNQPQHF,TGTGCCAGCAGTGGGGTGCCAGGGAATCAGCCCCAGCATTTT
TRBJ2-1,TRBV11-3,-,TRBD2,CASSLSGSPYNEQFF,TGTGCCAGCAGCCTTAGCGGGTCCCCCTACAATGAGCAGTTCTTC
TRBJ2-5,TRBV4-3,-,TRBD2,CASSQERASGKETQYF,TGCGCCAGCAGCCAAGAGAGGGCTAGCGGGAAAGAGACCCAGTACTTC
TRBJ2-7,TRBV5-4,-,TRBD1,CASSWRDRVNEQYF,TGTGCCAGCAGCTGGAGGGACAGGGTAAACGAGCAGTACTTC
TRBJ2-1,TRBV7-9,once,-,CASSPRLVNEQFF,TGTGCCAGCAGCCCACGACTGGTCAATGAGCAGTTCTTC
TRBJ2-1,TRBV4-3,-,-,CASSWSSYNEQFF,TGCGCCAGCAGTTGGAGCTCCTACAATGAGCAGTTCTTC
TRBJ2-3,TRBV7-2,-,-,CASSRLRADTQYF,TGTGCCAGCAGCCGATTACGGGCAGATACGCAGTATTTT
TRBJ1-4,TRBV5-6,once,-,CASTALGAANEKLFF,TGTGCCAGCACCGCCTTGGGGGCGGCTAATGAAAAACTGTTTTTT
TRBJ1-3,TRBV6-6,-,-,CASSQTGGNTIYF,TGTGCCAGCAGCCAGACAGGTGGGAACACCATATATTTT
TRBJ2-2,TRBV30,-,-,CAWTSTGTMFF,TGTGCCTGGACCTCAACCGGGACGATGTTTTTT
TRBJ2-7,TRBV6-5,few,-,CASSPGSYEQYF,TGTGCCAGCAGCCCGGGCTCCTACGAGCAGTACTTC
TRBJ2-5,TRBV5-1,-,-,CASSLEGRETQYF,TGCGCCAGCAGCTTGGAAGGACGCGAGACCCAGTACTTC
TRBJ2-3,TRBV9,-,TRBD2,CASSPGPGTSGTDTQYF,TGTGCCAGCAGCCCTGGGCCCGGGACTAGCGGCACAGATACGCAGTATTTT
TRBJ1-4,TRBV19,-,TRBD1,CASTPGQGSEKLFF,TGTGCCAGTACCCCGGGACAGGGAAGTGAAAAACTGTTTTTT
TRBJ1-6,TRBV28,-,-,CASSPGLVSPLHF,TGTGCCAGCAGTCCTGGACTGGTTTCACCCCTCCACTTT
TRBJ1-1,TRBV6-1,-,-,CASSAQQGRGNTEAFF,TGTGCCAGCAGTGCCCAACAGGGAAGGGGAAACACTGAAGCTTTCTTT
TRBJ2-5,TRBV19,-,-,CASSQEYQETQYF,TGTGCCAGTAGTCAAGAGTACCAAGAGACCCAGTACTTC